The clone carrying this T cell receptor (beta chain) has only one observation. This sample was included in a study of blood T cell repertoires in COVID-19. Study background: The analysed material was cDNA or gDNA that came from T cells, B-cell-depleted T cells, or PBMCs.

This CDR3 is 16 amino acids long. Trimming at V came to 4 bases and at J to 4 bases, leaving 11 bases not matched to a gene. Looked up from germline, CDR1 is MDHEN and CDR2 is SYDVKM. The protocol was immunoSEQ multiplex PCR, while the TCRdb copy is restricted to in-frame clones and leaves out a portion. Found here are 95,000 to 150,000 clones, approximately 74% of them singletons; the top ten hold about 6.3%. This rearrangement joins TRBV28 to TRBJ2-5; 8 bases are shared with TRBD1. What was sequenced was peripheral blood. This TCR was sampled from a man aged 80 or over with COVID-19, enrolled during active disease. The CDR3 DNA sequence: TGTGCCAGCAGTTCGGACAGGGAACCAAATGGAGAGACCCAGTACTTC. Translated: CASSSDREPNGETQYF. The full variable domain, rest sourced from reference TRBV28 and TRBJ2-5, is DVKVTQSSRYLVKRTGEKVFLECVQDMDHENMFWYRQDPGLGLRLIYFSYDVKMKEKGDIPEGYSVSREKKERFSLILESASTNQTSMYLCASSSDREPNGETQYFGPGTRLLVL.